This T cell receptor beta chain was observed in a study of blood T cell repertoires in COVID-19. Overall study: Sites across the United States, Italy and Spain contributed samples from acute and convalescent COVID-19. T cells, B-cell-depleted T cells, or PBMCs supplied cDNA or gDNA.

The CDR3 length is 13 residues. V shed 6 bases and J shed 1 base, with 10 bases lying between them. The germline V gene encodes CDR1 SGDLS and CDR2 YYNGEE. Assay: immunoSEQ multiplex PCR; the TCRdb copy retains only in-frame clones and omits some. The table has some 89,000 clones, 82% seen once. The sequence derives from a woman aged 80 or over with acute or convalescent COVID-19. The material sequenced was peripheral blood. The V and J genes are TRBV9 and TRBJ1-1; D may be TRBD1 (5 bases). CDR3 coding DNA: TGTGCCAGCACCATCGGGGGGAACACTGAAGCTTTCTTT. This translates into CASTIGGNTEAFF.